A single sample gave rise to the 32 T cell receptor beta chains below, sequenced in a study of cytomegalovirus exposure and HLA in healthy donors. It was with 60 Vbeta and 13 Jbeta primers that the PCR ran. TCRdb keeps only in-frame clones here, not all; method: immunoSEQ multiplex PCR. Its table lists about 210,000 clones. Sequencing used PBMCs. The receptor source for this set is a woman aged 25 to 39 in good health and CMV-seropositive.

The V call is TRBV18, the J call TRBJ1-2; D remains ambiguous. Germline V gene sequence: CDR1 KGHSH, CDR2 LQKENI. The CDR3 has 15 residues. The V and J ends lost 4 bases and 4 bases respectively, with 16 bases between them. CDR3 loop: CASSLLGEGRYGYTF. The CDR3 coding sequence is TGTGCCAGCTCACTTCTAGGAGAGGGCCGCTATGGCTACACCTTC.

The chain couples TRBV18 to TRBJ2-7; D gene uncertain. CDR1 is KGHSH and CDR2 is LQKENI in the germline V gene. This CDR3 contains 13 residues. V lost 3 bases and J 5 bases, leaving 11 bases between the germline ends. The CDR3 protein is CASSPDTTNEQYF. The CDR3 bases are TGTGCCAGCTCACCCGATACTACCAACGAGCAGTACTTC.

V usage is TRBV5-4 and J usage is TRBJ2-7; 7 bases map to TRBD2. The trim removed 0 bases at V and 13 bases at J, leaving 7 bases unmatched. CDR3 length: 12 residues. CDR1 and CDR2 from the germline V gene are SGHNT and YYREEE (reference sequence). CDR3 amino acids: CASSLGERDGYF. In DNA form, the CDR3 reads TGTGCCAGCAGCTTGGGGGAGCGGGATGGTTACTTC.

The chain joins TRBV29-1 to TRBJ2-1, with a tentative D call TRBD1 (5 bases). V was cut by 7 bases and J by 0 bases, with 10 bases left in between. The CDR3 runs 13 residues. Germline V gives CDR1 SQVTM, CDR2 ANQGSEA. This CDR3 is CSGQGSSYNEQFF. CDR3 coding DNA: TGCAGCGGCCAGGGTAGCTCCTACAATGAGCAGTTCTTC.

The chain joins TRBV5-1 to TRBJ1-1; no firm D call. The germline V and J ends were trimmed by 4 bases and 4 bases, with 23 bases remaining between them. This CDR3 has 17 residues. The germline gives CDR1 SGHRS, CDR2 YFSETQ. CDR3 amino acids: CASSPRGQDSSATEAFF. CDR3 DNA: TGCGCCAGCAGCCCCCGGGGTCAGGATAGTAGTGCCACTGAAGCTTTCTTT.

The CDR3 region has the DNA TGTGCCAGCTCACCAAGAACCCGACCGACGGGACACACAGATACGCAGTATTTT. It encodes CASSPRTRPTGHTDTQYF. V usage is TRBV18 and J usage is TRBJ2-3; TRBD1 is a possible D gene (6 bases). CDR1 is KGHSH and CDR2 is LQKENI in the germline V gene. Between the trimmed V and J ends, which lost 2 bases and 2 bases, there was a span of 20 bases. The CDR3 is 18 amino acids. Full variable domain (rest looked up from reference TRBV18 and TRBJ2-3): NAGVMQNPRHLVRRRGQEARLRCSPMKGHSHVYWYRQLPEEGLKFMVYLQKENIIDESGMPKERFSAEFPKEGPSILRIQQVVRGDSAAYFCASSPRTRPTGHTDTQYFGPGTRLTVL.

V is TRBV21-1 and J is TRBJ2-7; TRBD1, as called in the table, went unchecked against the DNA. TRBV21-1 has pseudogene status. This CDR3 has 15 residues. This CDR3 reads CASSQSRTGGYEQYF. DNA for the CDR3: TGTGCCAGCAGCCAGAGTCGGACAGGGGGCTACGAGCAGTACTTC.

V and J are TRBV6-1 and TRBJ2-7; D not certain. Trimming took off 2 bases at V and 2 bases at J, with 7 bases between the two ends. The CDR3 length is 13 residues. The V gene's germline CDR1 is MNHNS and CDR2 SASEGT. The CDR3 here is CASSESGTYEQYF. As DNA, the CDR3 is TGTGCCAGCAGTGAATCCGGTACCTACGAGCAGTACTTC.

This rearrangement joins TRBV6-5 to TRBJ2-7; 9 bases agree with TRBD1. J lost 0 bases, V lost 5 bases, and 5 bases had no gene match. Germline CDR1 is MNHEY and CDR2 is SVGAGI. The CDR3 runs to 15 residues. The CDR3 protein is CASSRYRGPSYEQYF. DNA of the CDR3: TGTGCCAGCAGTAGATACAGGGGGCCCTCCTACGAGCAGTACTTC.

The CDR3 reads CASSPLAGSGNEQFF. The CDR3 DNA follows: TGTGCCAGCAGTCCTCTAGCGGGAAGTGGAAATGAGCAGTTCTTC. J is TRBJ2-1 and V is TRBV2, with 9 bases lining up with TRBD2. The V gene end was trimmed by 5 bases and the J gene end by 7 bases; junction bases not matched to a gene: 9. This CDR3 spans 15 amino acids. Germline-derived CDR1 and CDR2 are SNHLY and FYNNEI.

The rearrangement links TRBV10-3 to TRBJ1-5, with D possibly being TRBD1 (5 bases). Trimming took 0 bases from V and 0 from J, leaving 9 bases between them. The germline CDR1 and CDR2 sequences are ENHRY and SYGVKD. CDR3 length equals 16 residues. This CDR3 reads CAISESAGNSNQPQHF. CDR3 coding DNA: TGTGCCATCAGTGAGTCGGCAGGGAATAGCAATCAGCCCCAGCATTTT.

The CDR3 reads CASSWDRDTEAFF. In DNA, the CDR3 is TGTGCCAGCAGTTGGGACAGAGACACTGAAGCTTTCTTT. The chain recombines TRBV14 with TRBJ1-1, with 7 bases matching TRBD1. The germline CDR1 and CDR2 sequences are SGHDN and FVKESK. CDR3 length equals 13 residues. With V trimmed by 6 bases and J by 3 bases, 4 bases remained unmatched.

This chain links TRBV28 with TRBJ1-2; TRBD1 agrees at 7 bases. The CDR3 runs to 17 residues. V trimming: 1 base; J trimming: 8 bases; junction bases outside the gene matches: 16. Germline values: CDR1 MDHEN, CDR2 SYDVKM. For the CDR3, the DNA is TGTGCCAGCAGTTTATCATACGGGAGGGGGCAGGCTGGGGGCTACACCTTC. It encodes CASSLSYGRGQAGGYTF.

V gene TRBV27 combines with J gene TRBJ1-1; tentatively, D is TRBD1 (5 bases). V lost 0 bases and J 5 bases, leaving 13 bases between the germline ends. The CDR3 has 15 residues. Germline V gene sequence: CDR1 MNHEY, CDR2 SMNVEV (reference sequence). DNA for the CDR3: TGTGCCAGCAGTTTATCCTCTTCAGGGATGACTGAAGCTTTCTTT. It encodes CASSLSSSGMTEAFF.

The chain employs TRBV7-9 and TRBJ2-2, with a weak D call TRBD2 (6 bases). V lost 1 base and J 9 bases, leaving 15 bases between the germline ends. The CDR3 covers 15 residues. Germline V gene lookup returns CDR1 SEHNR and CDR2 FQNEAQ (reference sequence). The CDR3 DNA reads TGTGCCAGCAGCTTAGTGTCGGGGGATCCGAGGGAGCTGTTTTTT. It is translated as CASSLVSGDPRELFF. The full variable domain, rest sourced from reference TRBV7-9 and TRBJ2-2, is DTGVSQNPRHKITKRGQNVTFRCDPISEHNRLYWYRQTLGQGPEFLTYFQNEAQLEKSRLLSDRFSAERPKGSFSTLEIQRTEQGDSAMYLCASSLVSGDPRELFFGEGSRLTVL.

The CDR3 region is CASSPLGEYSNQPQHF. Here the CDR3 DNA reads TGTGCCAGCAGCCCCCTCGGGGAGTATAGCAATCAGCCCCAGCATTTT. The gene calls are TRBV7-8 and TRBJ1-5; D is unresolved. Germline CDR1 and CDR2: SGHVS and FQNEAQ. Trimming stripped 5 bases from V and 0 bases from J, with 14 bases between. The CDR3 runs to 16 residues.

The chain has TRBV18 and TRBJ1-5; 7 bases map to TRBD1. The CDR3 loop spans 14 amino acids. V trimming: 4 bases; J trimming: 6 bases; junction bases outside the gene matches: 6. Germline V gene sequence: CDR1 KGHSH, CDR2 LQKENI. CDR3 nucleotides: TGTGCCAGCTCACTCCAGGGGGGCAGTCAGCCCCAGCATTTT. This translates into CASSLQGGSQPQHF. The full variable domain, with the rest looked up from reference TRBV18 and TRBJ1-5, is NAGVMQNPRHLVRRRGQEARLRCSPMKGHSHVYWYRQLPEEGLKFMVYLQKENIIDESGMPKERFSAEFPKEGPSILRIQQVVRGDSAAYFCASSLQGGSQPQHFGDGTRLSIL.

The J gene is TRBJ2-5, the V gene TRBV19, with 10 bases matching TRBD2. This CDR3 is built from 14 residues. V was clipped by 5 bases and J by 6 bases; unmatched bases: 6. Germline V gives CDR1 LNHDA, CDR2 SQIVND (reference sequence). As DNA, the CDR3 is TGTGCCAGTAGTCTTTTAGCGGGGGGCAAGACCCAGTACTTC. As protein: CASSLLAGGKTQYF.

The gene calls are TRBV27 and TRBJ2-7; no firm D call. The CDR3 has 14 amino acids. Germline lookup yields CDR1 MNHEY and CDR2 SMNVEV (reference sequence). V dropped 3 bases and J dropped 4 bases, with 13 bases sitting between them. The CDR3 region is CASSFIGRTYEQYF. The CDR3 DNA reads as TGTGCCAGCAGTTTCATTGGCAGAACGTACGAGCAGTACTTC.

This rearrangement joins TRBV2 to TRBJ2-3, with 9 positions matching TRBD2. With V trimmed by 1 base and J by 1 base, 0 bases remained unmatched. The CDR3 length is 15 residues. Germline V gives CDR1 SNHLY, CDR2 FYNNEI. In nucleotides, the CDR3 is TGTGCCAGCAGTGAAGAGCGGGGGGGCACAGATACGCAGTATTTT. Its protein product is CASSEERGGTDTQYF.

V and J are TRBV30 and TRBJ1-5; 7 nucleotides align to TRBD1. Germline CDR1 GTSNPN, CDR2 SVGIG (reference sequence). J lost 1 base, V lost 2 bases, and 11 bases had no gene match. The CDR3 is 17 amino acids. For the CDR3, the DNA is TGTGCCTGGAGTCCCGGATCTCCGGGACAGAGCAATCAGCCCCAGCATTTT. It specifies CAWSPGSPGQSNQPQHF.

The rearrangement links TRBV11-2 to TRBJ2-1, with D perhaps matching TRBD2 (6 bases). CDR3 length equals 18 residues. V was pared by 1 base and J by 2 bases, with 18 bases between. Germline CDR1 SGHAT, CDR2 FQNNGV. The chain's CDR3 is CASSLGGVGDAAYNEQFF. CDR3 bases: TGTGCCAGCAGCTTAGGGGGGGTTGGGGACGCAGCCTACAATGAGCAGTTCTTC.

Written as DNA, the CDR3 is TGTGCCAGCAGTTTATCGAACTATGGCTACACCTTC. Amino acid sequence: CASSLSNYGYTF. The chain carries TRBV28 and TRBJ1-2, with D uncertain. V shed 1 base and J shed 2 bases, with 2 bases lying between them. The germline CDR1 and CDR2 sequences are MDHEN and SYDVKM. This CDR3 has 12 amino acids.

The chain combines TRBV5-5 with TRBJ1-1; D uncertain. V gave up 0 bases and J gave up 2 bases, with 11 bases separating them. The CDR3 length is 15 residues. Germline lookup yields CDR1 SGHKS and CDR2 YYEKEE (reference sequence). The CDR3 DNA sequence: TGTGCCAGCAGCTTGGGACTAACCATCAACACTGAAGCTTTCTTT. This gives the protein CASSLGLTINTEAFF.

V is TRBV27 and J is TRBJ2-1, with 8 nucleotides matching TRBD1. V trimming: 0 bases; J trimming: 4 bases; junction bases outside the gene matches: 5. CDR1 and CDR2 (germline): MNHEY, SMNVEV (reference sequence). The CDR3 has 16 amino acids. DNA for the CDR3: TGTGCCAGCAGTTTATCACCAGGGGGCTTATACAATGAGCAGTTCTTC. The encoded protein is CASSLSPGGLYNEQFF.

The chain is built from TRBV5-6 and TRBJ2-7; possibly TRBD1 for D (6 bases). The V end was cut by 0 bases, the J end by 1 base, with 11 bases between. Germline CDR1 reads SGHDT; CDR2 reads YYEEEE. This CDR3 is 15 amino acids long. As DNA, the CDR3 is TGTGCCAGCAGCTTGGCCCCCACAGGGTCCTACGAGCAGTACTTC. Its translation: CASSLAPTGSYEQYF.

V is TRBV18 and J is TRBJ1-1; D not resolved. The CDR3 spans 14 residues. Trimming left V 2 bases short and J 4 bases short, with 11 bases between. In germline, CDR1 is KGHSH, CDR2 LQKENI. CDR3 in amino acids: CASSPGSSGTEAFF. CDR3 in DNA: TGTGCCAGCTCACCAGGCTCCTCTGGCACTGAAGCTTTCTTT.

This chain connects TRBV2 to TRBJ1-2; D perhaps matches TRBD1 (6 bases). CDR1 is SNHLY and CDR2 is FYNNEI in the germline V gene. The V end lost 7 bases, the J end lost 5 bases, and 14 bases lay between the germline ends. This CDR3 is built from 13 residues. The CDR3: CASTVGAVYGYTF. DNA of the CDR3: TGTGCCAGCACCGTGGGGGCAGTTTATGGCTACACCTTC. The complete variable domain, with remaining parts taken from reference TRBV2 and TRBJ1-2, reads EPEVTQTPSHQVTQMGQEVILRCVPISNHLYFYWYRQILGQKVEFLVSFYNNEISEKSEIFDDQFSVERPDGSNFTLKIRSTKLEDSAMYFCASTVGAVYGYTFGSGTRLTVV.

This chain links TRBV18 with TRBJ2-2; D is perhaps TRBD2 (6 bases). Germline values: CDR1 KGHSH, CDR2 LQKENI. V lost 4 bases and J 0 bases, leaving 9 bases between the germline ends. The CDR3 has 15 residues. The CDR3 loop is CASSRRDSNTGELFF. CDR3 nucleotides: TGTGCCAGCTCACGGAGGGACTCGAACACCGGGGAGCTGTTTTTT.

The CDR3 sequence is CASSLPTENKEAFF. The DNA for the CDR3 is TGCGCCAGCAGCTTACCGACAGAGAACAAAGAAGCTTTCTTT. This chain connects TRBV5-1 to TRBJ1-1; a weak D match, TRBD1 (5 bases). V lost 2 bases, J lost 8 bases, and 16 bases lay in between. CDR1 and CDR2 from the germline V gene are SGHRS and YFSETQ. This CDR3 spans 14 amino acids. The full variable domain, completed using reference TRBV5-1 and TRBJ1-1, is KAGVTQTPRYLIKTRGQQVTLSCSPISGHRSVSWYQQTPGQGLQFLFEYFSETQRNKGNFPGRFSGRQFSNSRSEMNVSTLELGDSALYLCASSLPTENKEAFFGQGTRLTVV.

The chain uses TRBV7-2 and TRBJ1-5; D is possibly TRBD1 (5 bases). The germline V gene encodes CDR1 SGHTA and CDR2 FQGNSA. V was shortened by 5 bases and J by 5 bases, with 13 bases between the two germline ends. The CDR3 extends over 14 amino acids. The CDR3 spells CASSLNRGDQPQHF. Here the CDR3 DNA reads TGTGCCAGCAGCCTAAATCGGGGGGATCAGCCCCAGCATTTT.

The CDR3 nucleotides are TGTGCCAGCTCCCAGGGGGCCCGGTATGGCTACACCTTC. This codes for CASSQGARYGYTF. The chain links TRBV27 to TRBJ1-2; 8 bases map to TRBD1. The CDR3 is 13 residues long. Germline-derived CDR1 and CDR2 are MNHEY and SMNVEV (reference sequence). Losses at the gene ends were 8 bases for V and 5 bases for J; bases not matched to a gene: 7.